These T cell receptor beta chains were read from a single sample in a study of T cells in tuberculosis. Here immunoSEQ multiplex PCR was the method, and the copy in TCRdb shows in-frame clones only, minus some. Among 31,000 or so clones listed, roughly 83% were seen once. This specimen consisted of PBMCs, obtained at tuberculosis diagnosis. These receptors all stem from an adult with tuberculosis. CDR3s include the opening cysteine and the closing phenylalanine or tryptophan. D genes are given only for firm matches. A clone size is listed for some rows: how often the clone was seen (once, few, many), or a class if it is expanded.

J gene | CDR3 length | clone size | D gene | V gene | CDR3 DNA | CDR3 protein
TRBJ2-7 | 14 | once | TRBD2 | TRBV10-2 | TGCGCCAGCAGTGCTAGCGGGGTTCGATACGAGCAGTACTTC | CASSASGVRYEQYF
TRBJ2-1 | 18 | NA | NA | TRBV19 | TGTGCCAGTAGTATAGATCGAGGTAGCGTCAGCTCCTACAATGAGCAGTTCTTC | CASSIDRGSVSSYNEQFF
TRBJ2-6 | 16 | NA | TRBD1 | TRBV6-4 | TGTGCCAGCAGTGAAGAGGGGGCGAGGGGGGCCAACGTCCTGACTTTC | CASSEEGARGANVLTF
TRBJ2-3 | 15 | NA | TRBD2 | TRBV6-1 | TGTGCCAGCAGTGAAGTAGCGGGGGGGCCCGATACGCAGTATTTT | CASSEVAGGPDTQYF
TRBJ2-2 | 15 | NA | TRBD1 | TRBV7-8 | TGTGCCAGCAGTTCGGACAGGGTGGACACCGGGGAGCTGTTTTTT | CASSSDRVDTGELFF
TRBJ2-3 | 16 | NA | TRBD2 | TRBV5-1 | TGCGCCAGCAGCTTGGCCTCAGCGGGGGGACAGAATACGCAGTATTTT | CASSLASAGGQNTQYF
TRBJ2-7 | 15 | NA | TRBD2 | TRBV5-4 | TGTGCCAGCAGCTCCTCTAGCGGGAATGGGTACGAGCAGTACTTC | CASSSSSGNGYEQYF
TRBJ1-1 | 13 | NA | TRBD1 | TRBV2 | TGTGCCAGCGGGGGGGACAGGGACACTGAAGCTTTCTTT | CASGGDRDTEAFF
TRBJ2-3 | 15 | NA | TRBD2 | TRBV6-5 | TGTGCCAGCAGCAGACGGCGCGGGGGGGAGGATACGCAGTATTTT | CASSRRRGGEDTQYF
TRBJ2-2 | 15 | NA | TRBD1 | TRBV5-1 | TGCGCCAGCAGGCCCGGGACAGGGGCCACCGGGGAGCTGTTTTTT | CASRPGTGATGELFF
TRBJ2-4 | 12 | NA | NA | TRBV28 | TGTGCCAGCAGTTTAGTCCTAAACATTCAGTACTTC | CASSLVLNIQYF
TRBJ2-3 | 13 | NA | NA | TRBV5-8 | TGTGCCAGCAGCTTGGCTTCCGACTATACGCAGTATTTT | CASSLASDYTQYF
TRBJ1-5 | 14 | NA | NA | TRBV28 | TGTGCCAGCAGTTTAAATAGGGGCCTTGGGCCCCAGCATTTT | CASSLNRGLGPQHF
TRBJ2-1 | 14 | NA | TRBD2 | TRBV28 | TGTGCCAGCAGGAGGGGACTAGCTAGAGGGGAGCAGTTCTTC | CASRRGLARGEQFF